Listed below are T cell receptor beta chains from one sample, sequenced in a study of identical twins. TCRdb fed the 5' RACE reads into MiXCR, producing one record per CDR3 protein. The sample has 1.5 million to 2 million distinct CDR3 sequences; under 35% are singletons. The sequencing input was cord blood. The source is a newborn girl in good health. CDR3s include the opening cysteine and the closing phenylalanine or tryptophan. The order of the fields is clone size, V gene, J gene, D gene, CDR3 DNA, CDR3 protein. D genes are given only for firm matches. Only part of the rows carry a size: once, few, many, or a class if the clone is expanded.

abundance: -; v_gene: TRBV6-5; j_gene: TRBJ2-7; d_gene: TRBD2; CDR3nt: TGTGCCAGTGCGGTCCGGCTAGCGGACTCCTACGAGCAGTACTTC; CDR3aa: CASAVRLADSYEQYF
abundance: -; v_gene: TRBV5-1; j_gene: TRBJ2-1; d_gene: -; CDR3nt: TGCGCCAGCAGCTCTAGCGCCTACAATGAGCAGTTCTTC; CDR3aa: CASSSSAYNEQFF
abundance: -; v_gene: TRBV9; j_gene: TRBJ1-2; d_gene: -; CDR3nt: TGTGCCAGCAGCGTTACCGGGACAAGCTATGGCTACACCTTC; CDR3aa: CASSVTGTSYGYTF
abundance: few; v_gene: TRBV3-1; j_gene: TRBJ2-5; d_gene: TRBD2; CDR3nt: TGTGCCAGCAGCCAAGGACTAGCGGGACGGGAGACCCAGTACTTC; CDR3aa: CASSQGLAGRETQYF
abundance: few; v_gene: TRBV4-1; j_gene: TRBJ1-2; d_gene: -; CDR3nt: TGCGCCAGCAGCCAAGCGGGGACCCGGTATGGCTACACCTTC; CDR3aa: CASSQAGTRYGYTF
abundance: -; v_gene: TRBV9; j_gene: TRBJ1-2; d_gene: -; CDR3nt: TGTGCCAGCAGCCCCATTGGGGGTGCTACCTTCTATGGCTACACCTTC; CDR3aa: CASSPIGGATFYGYTF
abundance: few; v_gene: TRBV4-1; j_gene: TRBJ1-1; d_gene: TRBD1; CDR3nt: TGCGCCAGCAGCCTCAGGACAGGGGAGATCACTGAAGCTTTCTTT; CDR3aa: CASSLRTGEITEAFF
abundance: few; v_gene: TRBV7-8; j_gene: TRBJ1-6; d_gene: -; CDR3nt: TGTGCCAGCACGCTCCAGTTCGAGTATTCACCCCTCCACTTT; CDR3aa: CASTLQFEYSPLHF
abundance: many; v_gene: TRBV6-2/TRBV6-3; j_gene: TRBJ2-1; d_gene: TRBD2; CDR3nt: TGTGCCAGCGACGTAGGACTAGCGGGAAGTGAGCAGTTCTTC; CDR3aa: CASDVGLAGSEQFF
abundance: -; v_gene: TRBV10-2; j_gene: TRBJ2-2; d_gene: TRBD2; CDR3nt: TGCGCCAGCACCGAAGGTGCTAGCGGGAGAGGCACCGGGGAGCTGTTTTTT; CDR3aa: CASTEGASGRGTGELFF
abundance: many; v_gene: TRBV24-1; j_gene: TRBJ2-1; d_gene: -; CDR3nt: TGTGCCACCAGTGATGCGACTGGACTCTCCTACAATGAGCAGTTCTTC; CDR3aa: CATSDATGLSYNEQFF
abundance: few; v_gene: TRBV9; j_gene: TRBJ2-1; d_gene: TRBD2; CDR3nt: TGTGCCAGCAGCGTAGTAGCGGGAGGGCCACATGAGCAGTTCTTC; CDR3aa: CASSVVAGGPHEQFF
abundance: few; v_gene: TRBV5-1; j_gene: TRBJ1-2; d_gene: TRBD1; CDR3nt: TGCGCCAGCGGCCTCGGGGCAGGGGGCTATGGCTACACCTTC; CDR3aa: CASGLGAGGYGYTF
abundance: -; v_gene: TRBV7-2; j_gene: TRBJ2-4; d_gene: TRBD2; CDR3nt: TGTGCCAGCAGCTTACGCCTAGCGGGAGGTAACAATGAGCAGTACTTC; CDR3aa: CASSLRLAGGNNEQYF
abundance: few; v_gene: TRBV2; j_gene: TRBJ2-3; d_gene: -; CDR3nt: TGTGCCAGCACTCCAACAGGAATCCCGGCCTACACAGATACGCAGTATTTT; CDR3aa: CASTPTGIPAYTDTQYF
abundance: few; v_gene: TRBV5-1; j_gene: TRBJ1-4; d_gene: TRBD1; CDR3nt: TGCGCCAGCAGCTCAGGACAGGGCGCAACTAATGAAAAACTGTTTTTT; CDR3aa: CASSSGQGATNEKLFF
abundance: -; v_gene: TRBV20-1; j_gene: TRBJ2-7; d_gene: -; CDR3nt: TGCAGTGCTAGTAACCTAGGCCGGGACTACGAGCAGTACTTC; CDR3aa: CSASNLGRDYEQYF
abundance: -; v_gene: TRBV2; j_gene: TRBJ2-1; d_gene: TRBD2; CDR3nt: TGTGCCAGCATTGGGGGGACTACCTCCTACAATGAGCAGTTCTTC; CDR3aa: CASIGGTTSYNEQFF
abundance: few; v_gene: TRBV5-6; j_gene: TRBJ1-2; d_gene: -; CDR3nt: TGTGCCAGCAGCTTGGTTTACCCGAACTATGGCTACACCTTC; CDR3aa: CASSLVYPNYGYTF
abundance: -; v_gene: TRBV2; j_gene: TRBJ2-1; d_gene: -; CDR3nt: TGTGCCAGCAGTGAAGGGCTGGACCTCTACAATGAGCAGTTCTTC; CDR3aa: CASSEGLDLYNEQFF
abundance: many; v_gene: TRBV29-1; j_gene: TRBJ1-4; d_gene: TRBD1; CDR3nt: TGCAGCGCATCCGGGACAGGGGATGAAAAACTGTTTTTT; CDR3aa: CSASGTGDEKLFF
abundance: once; v_gene: TRBV28; j_gene: TRBJ1-1; d_gene: TRBD1; CDR3nt: TGTGCCAGCAGTTTATCCCAAGGACAGGGACTGAACACTGAAGCTTTCTTT; CDR3aa: CASSLSQGQGLNTEAFF
abundance: -; v_gene: TRBV20-1; j_gene: TRBJ1-2; d_gene: -; CDR3nt: TGCAGTGCTATGTATAGGGGACTGGTCTATGGCTACACCTTC; CDR3aa: CSAMYRGLVYGYTF
abundance: -; v_gene: TRBV27; j_gene: TRBJ2-7; d_gene: TRBD2; CDR3nt: TGTGCCAGCAGTACCCTAGCGGGAGTCTCCTACGAGCAGTACTTC; CDR3aa: CASSTLAGVSYEQYF
abundance: -; v_gene: TRBV20-1; j_gene: TRBJ2-3; d_gene: -; CDR3nt: TGCAGCGATAAGACAGCCGGGTCAGATACGCAGTATTTT; CDR3aa: CSDKTAGSDTQYF
abundance: -; v_gene: TRBV2; j_gene: TRBJ1-2; d_gene: -; CDR3nt: TGTGCCAGCAGACCTGGCGTACGGGGGGGTAATGGCTACACCTTC; CDR3aa: CASRPGVRGGNGYTF
abundance: few; v_gene: TRBV28; j_gene: TRBJ2-1; d_gene: -; CDR3nt: TGTGCCAGCAGTTTGCGGCACCGTTCATTCAGAGAGCAGTTCTTC; CDR3aa: CASSLRHRSFREQFF
abundance: -; v_gene: TRBV24-1; j_gene: TRBJ1-6; d_gene: TRBD1; CDR3nt: TGTGCCACGGCGGGACAGGGCAATTCACCCCTCCACTTT; CDR3aa: CATAGQGNSPLHF
abundance: -; v_gene: TRBV28; j_gene: TRBJ2-3; d_gene: -; CDR3nt: TGTGCCAGCAGTTCCGGGTTTCGCACAGATACGCAGTATTTT; CDR3aa: CASSSGFRTDTQYF
abundance: -; v_gene: TRBV27; j_gene: TRBJ1-2; d_gene: -; CDR3nt: TGTGCCAGCAAGGGGGGTCACGAGGGGACTAACTATGGCTACACCTTC; CDR3aa: CASKGGHEGTNYGYTF
abundance: -; v_gene: TRBV5-5; j_gene: TRBJ2-5; d_gene: -; CDR3nt: TGTGCCAGCAGGAATCCGGGAAGACGGGGGCAGTACTTC; CDR3aa: CASRNPGRRGQYF
abundance: -; v_gene: TRBV20-1; j_gene: TRBJ2-1; d_gene: -; CDR3nt: TGCAGTGCTAGAGATGTTTACGAGGTCAACTCCTACAATGAGCAGTTCTTC; CDR3aa: CSARDVYEVNSYNEQFF
abundance: -; v_gene: TRBV5-4; j_gene: TRBJ1-4; d_gene: -; CDR3nt: TGTGCCAGCAGCTTGACAGGGTGGGAAAAACTGTTTTTT; CDR3aa: CASSLTGWEKLFF
abundance: once; v_gene: TRBV15; j_gene: TRBJ1-1; d_gene: -; CDR3nt: TGTGCCACCAGCAGAGATCTGCCCGAGGAAGCTTTCTTT; CDR3aa: CATSRDLPEEAFF
abundance: few; v_gene: TRBV15; j_gene: TRBJ2-3; d_gene: -; CDR3nt: TGTGCCACCAGGGAGAGCCCCTTTAGCACAGATACGCAGTATTTT; CDR3aa: CATRESPFSTDTQYF
abundance: -; v_gene: TRBV7-8; j_gene: TRBJ2-1; d_gene: TRBD2; CDR3nt: TGTGCCAGCAGCTTTCGGGCTAGCGGGAGCTATGAGCAGTTCTTC; CDR3aa: CASSFRASGSYEQFF
abundance: -; v_gene: TRBV11-2; j_gene: TRBJ1-2; d_gene: -; CDR3nt: TGTGCCAGCAGCTTAGATGGCGAGACAAAATATGGCTACACCTTC; CDR3aa: CASSLDGETKYGYTF
abundance: -; v_gene: TRBV20-1; j_gene: TRBJ2-3; d_gene: -; CDR3nt: TGCAGTGCTACACACAGGACACGTACAGATACGCAGTATTTT; CDR3aa: CSATHRTRTDTQYF
abundance: -; v_gene: TRBV12-3/TRBV12-4; j_gene: TRBJ1-6; d_gene: -; CDR3nt: TGTGCCAGCAGTCGAGGACAGACCTATAATTCACCCCTCCACTTT; CDR3aa: CASSRGQTYNSPLHF
abundance: -; v_gene: TRBV29-1; j_gene: TRBJ2-3; d_gene: -; CDR3nt: TGCAGCGAAAGACAGAGCACAGATACGCAGTATTTT; CDR3aa: CSERQSTDTQYF
abundance: -; v_gene: TRBV19; j_gene: TRBJ2-7; d_gene: -; CDR3nt: TGTGCCAGTAGGGACCCAGACTACGAGCAGTACTTC; CDR3aa: CASRDPDYEQYF
abundance: -; v_gene: TRBV5-5; j_gene: TRBJ2-7; d_gene: -; CDR3nt: TGTGCCAGCAGCTTGTTTTGGGGTATTACCTACGAGCAGTACTTC; CDR3aa: CASSLFWGITYEQYF
abundance: few; v_gene: TRBV3-1; j_gene: TRBJ2-1; d_gene: -; CDR3nt: TGTGCCAGCAGCGATAATCCAGATAATGAGCAGTTCTTC; CDR3aa: CASSDNPDNEQFF